The next 22 T cell receptor beta chains were all read from a single sample in a study of CD4 T cells in relation to SARS-CoV-2 and coronaviruses. Using immunoSEQ multiplex PCR, the repertoire was profiled, and TCRdb retains in-frame clones only, with some absent. The sample has about 29,000 clones, 72% seen once; the top ten hold about 12%. These receptors have no identified antigens. The unexposed donors gave CD4+ T cells in 2011-2018, prior to COVID-19. CD4+ T cells were isolated from the cells after about nine days of culture. The sample was CD4+ T cells from PBMCs, cultured in vitro. These receptors were collected from a human donor in good health.

This clone was seen a handful of times. The gene calls are TRBV6-2 or TRBV6-3 and TRBJ2-7; maybe TRBD1 (5 bases). Germline V CDR1 and CDR2: MNHEY, SVGEGT. The CDR3 is made up of 16 amino acids. Trimming pared 5 bases from V and 9 bases from J, leaving 26 bases between. CDR3 sequence: CASSELGEKIAWGQYF. The DNA for the CDR3 is TGTGCCAGCAGTGAGTTAGGGGAAAAGATCGCGTGGGGGCAGTACTTC.

V gene TRBV5-1 combines with J gene TRBJ1-3; possibly TRBD1 for D (6 bases). The CDR3 is made up of 15 amino acids. Germline CDR1 SGHRS, CDR2 YFSETQ. The V end lost 5 bases, the J end lost 7 bases, and 19 bases lay between the germline ends. CDR3 region: CASSLEGGWRNTIYF. The CDR3 nucleotides are TGCGCCAGCAGTCTCGAGGGGGGCTGGAGGAACACCATATATTTT. The full variable domain, completed using reference TRBV5-1 and TRBJ1-3, is KAGVTQTPRYLIKTRGQQVTLSCSPISGHRSVSWYQQTPGQGLQFLFEYFSETQRNKGNFPGRFSGRQFSNSRSEMNVSTLELGDSALYLCASSLEGGWRNTIYFGEGSWLTVV.

The CDR3 DNA follows: TGTGCCTGGAGTGGGTCCTCGGGTTCACCCCTCCACTTT. Its translation: CAWSGSSGSPLHF. The chain joins TRBV30 to TRBJ1-6; the D is unclear. V shed 1 base and J shed 9 bases, with 10 bases lying between them. CDR3 length: 13 residues. Germline V lookup: CDR1 GTSNPN, CDR2 SVGIG (reference sequence).

CDR3 DNA: TGTGCCACCAGTGATAACCCCATCACCGGGGAGCTGTTTTTT. Protein: CATSDNPITGELFF. The gene calls are TRBV24-1 and TRBJ2-2; D gene ambiguous. The ends were cut back, 3 bases at V and 4 bases at J, with 8 bases in the middle. Per germline, CDR1 KGHDR and CDR2 SFDVKD. This CDR3 comprises 14 residues.

This clone was found a few times. V usage is TRBV5-6 and J usage is TRBJ1-6; D is perhaps TRBD1 (5 bases). Trimming cost V 4 bases and J 0 bases, with 20 bases left between them. The CDR3 consists of 19 residues. The germline V gene encodes CDR1 SGHDT and CDR2 YYEEEE. For the CDR3, the DNA is TGTGCCAGCAGCCCCCGCCCAGGGTTTATGGGCTCCTATAATTCACCCCTCCACTTT. It translates to CASSPRPGFMGSYNSPLHF.

This sequence joins TRBV5-1 and TRBJ2-5, with 9 positions matching TRBD1. The CDR3 consists of 19 residues. CDR1 SGHRS and CDR2 YFSETQ come from the germline V gene. Germline trimming cut 4 bases from V and 9 bases from J; bases unmatched to any gene: 25. The CDR3: CASSPDYLRDRALVRSQYF. DNA of the CDR3: TGCGCCAGCAGCCCCGACTACCTTCGGGACAGGGCCCTAGTGAGGTCCCAGTACTTC.

Only a few counts were recorded for this clone. The chain combines TRBV5-1 with TRBJ2-3, with D unclear. The CDR3 is 12 residues long. Germline assignment: CDR1 SGHRS and CDR2 YFSETQ. Trimming took off 2 bases at V and 3 bases at J, with 4 bases between the two ends. The CDR3 DNA sequence: TGCGCCAGCAGCTTTGAAACAGATACGCAGTATTTT. It translates to CASSFETDTQYF.

The rearrangement links TRBV29-1 to TRBJ1-1; D may be TRBD1 (6 bases). Trimming left V 7 bases short and J 8 bases short, with 17 bases between. The germline CDR1 and CDR2 sequences are SQVTM and ANQGSEA. The CDR3 covers 12 residues. The CDR3 nucleotides read TGCAGCGCCATTGGGGGCTTAGCGGAAGCTTTCTTT. Translating it yields CSAIGGLAEAFF.

This clone came up a few times. V usage is TRBV7-9 and J usage is TRBJ2-7; D gene unclear. The CDR3 covers 12 residues. The germline gives CDR1 SEHNR, CDR2 FQNEAQ (reference sequence). The V end lost 5 bases, the J end lost 2 bases, and 7 bases lay between the germline ends. The CDR3 bases are TGTGCCAGCAGCAACACAGCCTACGAGCAGTACTTC. Its translation is CASSNTAYEQYF.

This clone was counted a single time. V is TRBV7-2 and J is TRBJ2-7, with TRBD2 matching over 8 bases. Germline CDR1 is SGHTA and CDR2 is FQGNSA. This CDR3 has 15 residues. J lost 2 bases, V lost 3 bases, and 6 bases had no gene match. CDR3 sequence: CASSFSSGGTYEQYF. The CDR3 nucleotides are TGTGCCAGCAGCTTTTCAAGCGGGGGCACCTACGAGCAGTACTTC. The full variable domain, in which reference TRBV7-2 and TRBJ2-7 provide the parts outside the CDR3, is GAGVSQSPSNKVTEKGKDVELRCDPISGHTALYWYRQSLGQGLEFLIYFQGNSAPDKSGLPSDRFSAERTGGSVSTLTIQRTQQEDSAVYLCASSFSSGGTYEQYFGPGTRLTVT.

The chain has TRBV10-3 and TRBJ2-3; D is unclear. Trimming removed 6 bases at V and 2 bases at J, with 6 bases between. The CDR3 is 12 amino acids. Germline values: CDR1 ENHRY, CDR2 SYGVKD. The CDR3 bases are TGTGCCATCAGATCCCCCACAGATACGCAGTATTTT. Translation gives CAIRSPTDTQYF.

This clone was counted a few times. This chain joins TRBV29-1 and TRBJ1-4; 8 bases match TRBD1. Per the germline V gene, CDR1 is SQVTM and CDR2 is ANQGSEA. V was clipped by 7 bases and J by 8 bases; unmatched bases: 9. This CDR3 is 13 amino acids long. The CDR3 DNA sequence: TGCAGCGCTCGGGACAGGATCGGAGAAAAACTGTTTTTT. It specifies CSARDRIGEKLFF.

The chain links TRBV19 to TRBJ1-5; D is uncertain. Germline V gene lookup returns CDR1 LNHDA and CDR2 SQIVND (reference sequence). V was clipped by 3 bases and J by 7 bases, with 22 bases between them. This CDR3 has 17 residues. CDR3: CASSMYLSWQTPQPQHF. The CDR3 nucleotides are TGTGCCAGTAGTATGTATTTGTCTTGGCAGACTCCCCAGCCCCAGCATTTT.

The chain carries TRBV7-2 and TRBJ2-7, with D possibly TRBD2 on 6 matching bases. Trimming left V 4 bases short and J 6 bases short, with 16 bases between. Germline values: CDR1 SGHTA, CDR2 FQGNSA. The CDR3 has 14 residues. The DNA of the CDR3 is TGTGCCAGCAGCTCTGGGACTGGCTCAGTCGAGCAGTACTTC. Its protein product is CASSSGTGSVEQYF.

The chain joins TRBV6-2 or TRBV6-3 to TRBJ2-7; tentative D call: TRBD1 (6 bases). Germline V gene sequence: CDR1 MNHEY, CDR2 SVGEGT. The CDR3 length is 13 residues. The V gene lost 6 bases and the J gene lost 6 bases, with 15 bases spanning the gap. The CDR3 protein is CASSSTDSFEQYF. The DNA for the CDR3 is TGTGCCAGCAGCTCCACGGACAGCTTCGAGCAGTACTTC.

The DNA for the CDR3 is TGTGCCAGCAGCCCTCGACAGGGGGGGAACACCGGGGAGCTGTTTTTT. Protein: CASSPRQGGNTGELFF. The chain uses TRBV7-7 and TRBJ2-2; 9 positions agree with TRBD1. There are 16 residues in the CDR3. After removal of 5 bases from V and 1 base from J, the junction contained 5 bases not matched to a gene. CDR1 and CDR2 (germline): SSHAT, FNYEAQ (reference sequence).

CDR3 sequence: CASSESPGLAPGRNEQFF. CDR3 in DNA: TGTGCCAGCAGTGAGTCCCCCGGACTAGCGCCAGGGCGGAATGAGCAGTTCTTC. The chain joins TRBV2 to TRBJ2-1; 9 nucleotides align to TRBD2. Unmatched junction bases numbered 16, after V lost 3 bases and J lost 7 bases. This CDR3 spans 18 amino acids. CDR1 SNHLY and CDR2 FYNNEI come from the germline V gene.

For the CDR3, the DNA is TGTGCCACCAGTGATTCAGGACAGGGGATGGAGACCCAGTACTTC. Translating gives CATSDSGQGMETQYF. The chain links TRBV24-1 to TRBJ2-5; TRBD1 agrees at 9 bases. From germline, CDR1 is KGHDR and CDR2 SFDVKD. The CDR3 has 15 amino acids. V gave up 2 bases and J gave up 5 bases; unmatched junction bases: 5.

This chain joins TRBV3-1 (or the pseudogene TRBV3-2) and TRBJ1-2; TRBD1 matches at 12 bases. Germline V CDR1 and CDR2: LGHDT, YNNKEL (reference sequence). Trimming removed 4 bases from V and 4 bases from J; junction bases left unmatched: 7. The CDR3 is 16 residues long. The CDR3 DNA reads as TGTGCCAGCAGCCTTGCGGGACAGGGGGCTTTCTATGGCTACACCTTC. The encoded protein is CASSLAGQGAFYGYTF.

The CDR3 bases are TGTGCCAGCAGCTTAGATGGTGTGGGAGGGCTCTACAATGAGCAGTTCTTC. Translation gives CASSLDGVGGLYNEQFF. This chain connects TRBV7-2 to TRBJ2-1; 7 bases map to TRBD2. CDR1 is SGHTA, CDR2 FQGNSA, per germline. V gave up 1 base and J gave up 3 bases; unmatched junction bases: 9. The CDR3 covers 17 residues.

The chain links TRBV6-1 to TRBJ2-7, with a weak D call TRBD1 (5 bases). Germline V gives CDR1 MNHNS, CDR2 SASEGT. The CDR3 has 16 amino acids. V lost 4 bases and J 0 bases, leaving 16 bases between the germline ends. The CDR3 DNA reads as TGTGCCAGCAGTGTACAATGGCAGGGCGACTCCTACGAGCAGTACTTC. Translated: CASSVQWQGDSYEQYF.

The chain joins TRBV13 to TRBJ2-7; a weak D match, TRBD2 (6 bases). Trimming cost V 5 bases and J 3 bases, with 17 bases left between them. CDR1 and CDR2 from the germline V gene are PRHDT and FYEKMQ (reference sequence). This CDR3 spans 15 amino acids. CDR3 sequence reads: CASSPQAGLHYEQYF. In DNA form, the CDR3 reads TGTGCCAGCAGCCCCCAGGCGGGACTGCACTACGAGCAGTACTTC.